The rows below give T cell receptor beta chains drawn from one sample of a study of cytomegalovirus exposure and HLA in healthy donors. TCRdb's table, derived via immunoSEQ multiplex PCR, lists solely in-frame clones and lacks some. The sample shows 190,000 or so clones, over 80% of them seen only once. The sequenced sample consisted of PBMCs. Every receptor here comes from a woman aged 50 to 60 in good health and CMV-seropositive. Both conserved end residues are part of each CDR3. A D gene is named only where the DNA matches it firmly. Clone size, where shown, is once, few, many, or a class for clones that have expanded.

j_call cdr3_length d_call v_call clone_size cdr3_aa cdr3_nt
TRBJ2-5 15 . TRBV14 . CASSPLTNRWETQYF TGTGCCAGCAGCCCCCTTACAAACAGATGGGAGACCCAGTACTTC
TRBJ1-2 15 . TRBV5-6 once CASSLGQGIGGGYTF TGTGCCAGCAGCTTGGGGCAGGGGATCGGAGGTGGCTACACCTTC
TRBJ2-7 12 . TRBV7-9 . CSSSLSGYEQYF TGTTCCAGCAGCTTGAGCGGCTACGAGCAGTACTTC
TRBJ1-2 12 TRBD1 TRBV6-5 . CASSYGQGSYTF TGTGCCAGCAGTTACGGACAGGGAAGCTACACCTTC
TRBJ1-4 12 TRBD1 TRBV11-2 . CASSPGTGELFF TGTGCCAGCAGCCCAGGGACAGGGGAACTGTTTTTT
TRBJ2-5 12 . TRBV7-9 . CASSLTSETQYF TGTGCCAGCAGCTTAACATCGGAGACCCAGTACTTC
TRBJ2-3 18 TRBD2 TRBV7-2 . CASSLHGLAGISTDTQYF TGTGCCAGCAGCTTACACGGACTAGCGGGGATTAGCACAGATACGCAGTATTTT
TRBJ2-7 16 . TRBV14 . CASSSRQTGRSYEQYF TGTGCCAGCAGCTCACGGCAGACAGGCCGTTCCTACGAGCAGTACTTC
TRBJ2-7 15 . TRBV19 . CASSIGTGHLYEQYF TGTGCCAGTAGTATTGGTACAGGTCACCTCTACGAGCAGTACTTC
TRBJ1-1 13 . TRBV28 . CASRPGVFTEAFF TGTGCCAGCAGGCCAGGGGTGTTTACTGAAGCTTTCTTT
TRBJ2-7 16 . TRBV5-6 few CASSLVSGEPTYEQYF TGTGCCAGCAGCTTGGTTTCAGGGGAGCCCACCTACGAGCAGTACTTC
TRBJ2-1 14 . TRBV19 . CASSTRLNYNEQFF TGTGCCAGTAGTACCCGCCTAAACTACAATGAGCAGTTCTTC
TRBJ1-4 16 . TRBV21-1 few CASTLGGGPSNEKLFF TGTGCCAGCACCCTGGGGGGAGGACCGAGTAATGAAAAACTGTTTTTT
TRBJ2-4 19 TRBD1 TRBV5-6 . CASSIYRDRGRGGKNIQYF TGTGCCAGCAGCATTTACCGGGACAGGGGACGGGGGGGCAAAAACATTCAGTACTTC
TRBJ1-1 16 TRBD1 TRBV28 . CASSLSPRTGGTEAFF TGTGCCAGCAGTTTAAGCCCAAGGACAGGGGGCACTGAAGCTTTCTTT
TRBJ1-3 15 . TRBV18 . CASSPVIREGNTIYF TGTGCCAGCTCACCGGTCATAAGGGAGGGAAACACCATATATTTT
TRBJ1-5 17 TRBD1 TRBV6-4 . CASSDKGPGGVYQPQHF TGTGCCAGCAGTGACAAAGGGCCAGGGGGTGTTTATCAGCCCCAGCATTTT
TRBJ2-5 15 TRBD1 TRBV2 . CASRGRDRGRETQYF TGTGCCAGCAGGGGCCGGGACAGGGGTCGAGAGACCCAGTACTTC
TRBJ1-2 14 . TRBV15 . CATSGRGFAYGYTF TGTGCCACCAGCGGGAGGGGTTTTGCTTATGGCTACACCTTC
TRBJ2-5 18 TRBD2 TRBV9 . CASSAQGLASGVSGTQYF TGTGCCAGCAGCGCCCAAGGCTTGGCTAGCGGAGTTTCAGGGACCCAGTACTTC
TRBJ1-4 14 . TRBV10-2 . CASSDPRADEKLFF TGCGCCAGCAGTGACCCGAGGGCCGATGAAAAACTGTTTTTT
TRBJ1-1 13 . TRBV25-1 . CASGRGMNTEAFF TGTGCCAGCGGCAGGGGTATGAACACTGAAGCTTTCTTT
TRBJ2-1 16 . TRBV7-9 . CASSLALRGSYNEQFF TGTGCCAGCAGCTTAGCCCTCAGGGGTTCCTACAATGAGCAGTTCTTC
TRBJ2-7 13 . TRBV4-3 . CASSQGWGHEQYF TGCGCCAGCAGCCAAGGCTGGGGGCACGAGCAGTACTTC
TRBJ1-1 13 . TRBV18 . CASSLQSPIEAFF TGTGCCAGCTCACTCCAGTCCCCAATTGAAGCTTTCTTT
TRBJ2-2 15 TRBD2 TRBV7-2 . CASSLGLANTGELFF TGTGCCAGCAGCTTGGGACTAGCTAACACCGGGGAGCTGTTTTTT
TRBJ2-5 15 TRBD2 TRBV4-1 . CASSRWGGRQETQYF TGCGCCAGCAGTCGCTGGGGGGGTCGCCAAGAGACCCAGTACTTC
TRBJ1-5 15 . TRBV5-1 . CASSRGLEGNQPQHF TGCGCCAGCAGCCGGGGTTTGGAGGGGAATCAGCCCCAGCATTTT
TRBJ2-3 15 . TRBV28 . CASSASRVVTDTQYF TGTGCCAGCAGCGCTTCCAGGGTGGTAACAGATACGCAGTATTTT
TRBJ2-1 15 . TRBV6-1 . CASREGTAAYNEQFF TGTGCCAGCAGGGAGGGGACCGCAGCTTACAATGAGCAGTTCTTC
TRBJ1-1 14 TRBD1 TRBV14 . CASSPWTGNTEAFF TGTGCCAGCAGCCCATGGACAGGGAACACTGAAGCTTTCTTT
TRBJ2-5 14 TRBD1 TRBV27 once CASSFQGAAETQYF TGTGCCAGCAGTTTCCAGGGGGCGGCAGAGACCCAGTACTTC
TRBJ1-5 15 . TRBV6-5 . CASSSTGNSNQPQHF TGTGCCAGCAGCTCTACAGGGAACAGCAATCAGCCCCAGCATTTT
TRBJ2-1 15 . TRBV7-9 . CASSLDRAHYNEQFF TGTGCCAGCAGCTTAGACAGGGCCCACTACAATGAGCAGTTCTTC
TRBJ1-2 15 . TRBV19 once CASSIDSGESDGYTF TGTGCCAGTAGTATAGATAGCGGGGAGTCGGATGGCTACACCTTC
TRBJ1-4 14 TRBD1 TRBV6-1 . CASSRGTGTEKLFF TGTGCCAGCAGTAGGGGGACAGGGACTGAAAAACTGTTTTTT
TRBJ1-6 18 . TRBV5-1 . CASSLALSAGRDNSPLHF TGCGCCAGCAGCTTGGCTCTCTCCGCGGGACGGGATAATTCACCCCTCCACTTT
TRBJ2-7 15 TRBD1 TRBV7-2 . CASSVGQGSSYEQYF TGTGCCAGCAGCGTGGGACAGGGGAGCTCCTACGAGCAGTACTTC
TRBJ2-7 13 . TRBV6-5 . CASSYHYSYEQYF TGTGCCAGCAGTTACCATTACAGCTACGAGCAGTACTTC
TRBJ1-2 15 TRBD1 TRBV5-4 . CASRAPGQTYDGYTF TGTGCCAGCAGGGCGCCGGGACAGACTTATGATGGCTACACCTTC
TRBJ1-2 13 . TRBV5-1 . CASSLDSPYGYTF TGCGCCAGCAGCTTGGACAGCCCCTATGGCTACACCTTC
TRBJ2-6 14 . TRBV10-3 . CAITGQAGANVLTF TGTGCCATCACCGGACAAGCCGGGGCCAACGTCCTGACTTTC
TRBJ1-1 13 . TRBV7-9 . CASSITGNTEAFF TGTGCCAGCAGCATAACAGGGAACACTGAAGCTTTCTTT
TRBJ2-1 16 TRBD1 TRBV6-1 . CASSDLPGQGFNEQFF TGTGCCAGCAGTGACCTTCCGGGACAGGGATTCAATGAGCAGTTCTTC
TRBJ1-4 15 TRBD1 TRBV19 . CASIPDRDSNEKLFF TGTGCCAGTATACCAGACCGGGACAGTAATGAAAAACTGTTTTTT
TRBJ1-6 13 . TRBV15 once CAIKSSYNSPLHF TGTGCCATTAAGAGCTCCTATAATTCACCCCTCCACTTT
TRBJ1-2 14 TRBD1 TRBV2 . CASRRTGGASGYTF TGTGCCAGCAGGAGGACAGGGGGCGCCTCTGGCTACACCTTC
TRBJ1-4 12 . TRBV6-5 . CASSSFNEKLFF TGTGCCAGCAGTTCCTTTAATGAAAAACTGTTTTTT
TRBJ1-1 13 . TRBV29-1 . CSAPLQGNTEAFF TGCAGCGCCCCTTTACAGGGGAACACTGAAGCTTTCTTT